Below are 20 T cell receptor beta chains sequenced from a single sample in a study of control samples from healthy donors and cancer patients. Profiled with immunoSEQ multiplex PCR; TCRdb holds only in-frame clones, not every one. The top ten clones hold 0.68% of a sample with more than 150,000 clones, approximately 90% of them seen once. The sequenced sample consisted of blood. The receptors were gathered from a woman aged 30 to 39 in good health.

V gene TRBV27 combines with J gene TRBJ1-1, with TRBD1 identical over 7 bases. Germline V CDR1 and CDR2: MNHEY, SMNVEV (reference sequence). CDR3 length: 13 amino acids. Trimming at V came to 5 bases and at J to 0 bases, leaving 0 bases not matched to a gene. The chain's CDR3 is CASSGQVNTEAFF. CDR3 in DNA: TGTGCCAGCAGTGGACAGGTGAACACTGAAGCTTTCTTT.

This clone was picked up one time. CDR3 region: CASSDEGAGGYTF. The DNA for the CDR3 is TGTGCCAGCAGTGATGAGGGCGCGGGTGGCTACACCTTC. The V call is TRBV6-1, the J call TRBJ1-2; D is undetermined. The germline CDR1 and CDR2 sequences are MNHNS and SASEGT. The CDR3 has 13 amino acids. V gave up 3 bases and J gave up 7 bases, with 12 bases separating them.

In nucleotides, the CDR3 is TGTGCCAGCAGGACTAGCGGAGATACGCAGTATTTT. This encodes CASRTSGDTQYF. The rearrangement joins TRBV25-1 to TRBJ2-3; 9 nucleotides align to TRBD2. The J segment lost 5 bases and the V segment lost 6 bases, leaving 0 bases of the junction unmatched. Germline V gene lookup returns CDR1 MGHDK and CDR2 SYGVNS. CDR3 length: 12 residues.

The rearrangement uses TRBV6-4 and TRBJ2-4; no clear D gene. The germline gives CDR1 MRHNA, CDR2 SNTAGT. The CDR3 covers 13 residues. V lost 6 bases and J 7 bases, leaving 13 bases between the germline ends. The CDR3 loop is CASRIKEENIQYF. CDR3 nucleotide sequence: TGTGCCAGCAGGATAAAAGAGGAGAACATTCAGTACTTC.

V is TRBV7-9 and J is TRBJ2-5; no clear D. The ends were cut back, 5 bases at V and 9 bases at J, with 13 bases in the middle. Germline V gene sequence: CDR1 SEHNR, CDR2 FQNEAQ (reference sequence). The CDR3 loop spans 12 amino acids. CDR3 nucleotides: TGTGCCAGCAGCGCGATAGGGCAGGCCCAGTACTTC. Translated, it gives CASSAIGQAQYF.

The V gene is TRBV19, the J gene TRBJ2-5; D possibly uses TRBD1 or TRBD2 (5 bases each). Germline loops: CDR1 LNHDA, CDR2 SQIVND (reference sequence). The CDR3 has 15 residues. V was trimmed by 2 bases and J by 4 bases, leaving 14 bases between them. The CDR3 spells CASSIRASGRETQYF. The CDR3 coding sequence is TGTGCCAGTAGTATAAGGGCGTCGGGACGAGAGACCCAGTACTTC.

The chain carries TRBV4-2 and TRBJ2-3; TRBD2 agrees at 7 bases. This CDR3 has 16 amino acids. J gave up 0 bases and V 1 base, and 4 bases lay outside the gene matches. Germline V CDR1 and CDR2: LGHNA, YNFKEQ. The CDR3 DNA reads TGTGCCAGCAGCCAAGTTGCGGGAGTAAGCACAGATACGCAGTATTTT. Its translation is CASSQVAGVSTDTQYF.

The CDR3 is CASSYSEDRSSVFF. The DNA for the CDR3 is TGTGCCAGCAGTTACTCCGAAGACAGGTCGTCCGTATTTTTT. The chain uses TRBV6-6 and TRBJ1-4; D is perhaps TRBD1 (6 bases). The CDR3 extends over 14 amino acids. The V end was cut by 0 bases, the J end by 17 bases, with 19 bases between. CDR1 and CDR2 (germline): MNHNY, SVGAGI (reference sequence).

The chain is built from TRBV7-9 and TRBJ2-1; TRBD1 is a possible D gene (6 bases). Germline V gene lookup returns CDR1 SEHNR and CDR2 FQNEAQ (reference sequence). CDR3 length: 15 residues. The V and J ends lost 5 bases and 4 bases respectively, with 15 bases between them. As DNA, the CDR3 is TGTGCCAGCAGCCATACAGGGTTTAGATACAATGAGCAGTTCTTC. Its protein is CASSHTGFRYNEQFF.

The chain combines TRBV5-1 with TRBJ1-6; a possible D gene is TRBD1 (6 bases). The CDR3 length is 16 residues. Germline V lookup: CDR1 SGHRS, CDR2 YFSETQ. The ends were cut back, 4 bases at V and 0 bases at J, with 11 bases in the middle. DNA for the CDR3: TGCGCCAGCAGCCGGACAGTAGTCTCCTATAATTCACCCCTCCACTTT. It translates to CASSRTVVSYNSPLHF.

This rearrangement joins TRBV28 to TRBJ2-4; tentatively, D is TRBD2 (6 bases). V gave up 5 bases and J gave up 8 bases, with 19 bases separating them. This CDR3 region has 15 residues. Germline values: CDR1 MDHEN, CDR2 SYDVKM. In DNA form, the CDR3 reads TGTGCCAGCAGTCTAAGGCGGGCCCGCGGGGACATTCAGTACTTC. The encoded protein is CASSLRRARGDIQYF.

The rearrangement uses TRBV19 and TRBJ1-1, with 7 bases fitting TRBD1. Germline CDR1 LNHDA, CDR2 SQIVND (reference sequence). The CDR3 totals 14 residues. With 5 bases clipped from V and 5 bases from J, the junction kept 8 bases outside the gene matches. The CDR3 sequence: CASSVGGFKTEAFF. CDR3 sequence (DNA): TGTGCCAGTAGTGTAGGGGGCTTCAAGACTGAAGCTTTCTTT. Full variable domain (remainder filled in from reference TRBV19 and TRBJ1-1): DGGITQSPKYLFRKEGQNVTLSCEQNLNHDAMYWYRQDPGQGLRLIYYSQIVNDFQKGDIAEGYSVSREKKESFPLTVTSAQKNPTAFYLCASSVGGFKTEAFFGQGTRLTVV.

The V gene is TRBV6-5, the J gene TRBJ2-7, with D perhaps TRBD2 (5 bases). The germline V gene has CDR1 MNHEY and CDR2 SVGAGI. The CDR3 totals 11 residues. Trimming removed 2 bases at V and 9 bases at J, with 8 bases between. CDR3 protein: CASSYRERQYF. Here the CDR3 DNA reads TGTGCCAGCAGTTACAGGGAGCGGCAGTACTTC.

The V and J genes are TRBV4-3 and TRBJ2-1, with D possibly being TRBD2 (6 bases). V was pared by 2 bases and J by 8 bases, with 16 bases between. Germline CDR1 reads LGHNA; CDR2 reads YSLEER. This CDR3 has 15 amino acids. This CDR3 is CASSQRLDSRDEQFF. In DNA form, the CDR3 reads TGCGCCAGCAGCCAAAGACTAGATTCCAGGGATGAGCAGTTCTTC.

This clone was found once. The chain recombines TRBV3-1 (or the pseudogene TRBV3-2) with TRBJ1-6; 7 bases fit TRBD1. Per germline, CDR1 LGHDT and CDR2 YNNKEL (reference sequence). The CDR3 is 14 residues long. Trimming cost V 1 base and J 9 bases; bases outside gene matches: 3. CDR3 coding DNA: TGTGCCAGCAGCCAAGGAGGGGGCACTTCACCCCTCCACTTT. Protein product: CASSQGGGTSPLHF.

The chain has TRBV5-6 and TRBJ1-2; TRBD1 agrees at 7 bases. Germline CDR1 and CDR2: SGHDT and YYEEEE. Unmatched junction bases numbered 9, after V lost 2 bases and J lost 8 bases. The length of the CDR3 is 14 residues. CDR3 in amino acids: CASSFPVQGGGYTF. CDR3 coding DNA: TGTGCCAGCAGCTTTCCGGTCCAGGGGGGAGGCTACACCTTC.

The V call is TRBV3-1 (or the pseudogene TRBV3-2), the J call TRBJ2-1; 8 positions agree with TRBD2. Germline V gives CDR1 LGHDT, CDR2 YNNKEL (reference sequence). V was clipped by 7 bases and J by 8 bases; unmatched bases: 1. This CDR3 region has 11 residues. The CDR3 DNA reads TGTGCCAGCAAAGCGGGGGATGAGCAGTTCTTC. Translation gives CASKAGDEQFF.

The rearrangement uses TRBV4-1 and TRBJ1-1; 7 bases match TRBD1. With V trimmed by 6 bases and J by 2 bases, 6 bases remained unmatched. CDR3 size: 14 residues. Germline CDR1 MGHRA, CDR2 YSYEKL. CDR3 residues: CASSPGGKNTEAFF. As DNA, the CDR3 is TGCGCCAGCAGTCCAGGGGGAAAAAACACTGAAGCTTTCTTT.

The V gene is TRBV7-9, the J gene TRBJ2-4; 11 bases match TRBD2. The CDR3 is 16 amino acids. After removal of 4 bases from V and 0 bases from J, the junction contained 2 bases not matched to a gene. Germline V gene data show CDR1 as SEHNR and CDR2 as FQNEAQ (reference sequence). This CDR3 reads CASSSGLAGAKNIQYF. The DNA of the CDR3 is TGTGCCAGCAGCTCCGGACTAGCGGGAGCCAAAAACATTCAGTACTTC.

This CDR3 reads CASSLTGAPGDEQFF. CDR3 coding DNA: TGTGCCAGCAGTTTAACGGGAGCTCCTGGAGATGAGCAGTTCTTC. This chain connects TRBV28 to TRBJ2-1; the D gene is possibly TRBD2 (6 bases). The CDR3 runs to 15 residues. Germline values: CDR1 MDHEN, CDR2 SYDVKM. V was trimmed by 2 bases and J by 8 bases, leaving 16 bases between them. Looking up the rest from reference TRBV28 and TRBJ2-1 gives the full variable domain: DVKVTQSSRYLVKRTGEKVFLECVQDMDHENMFWYRQDPGLGLRLIYFSYDVKMKEKGDIPEGYSVSREKKERFSLILESASTNQTSMYLCASSLTGAPGDEQFFGPGTRLTVL.